The 21 T cell receptor beta chains below all came from one sample that was sequenced in a study of regulatory T cells in long-lasting Graves disease. Through Arm-PCR of CDR3 regions and iRepertoire HTBI primers, TCR beta libraries were built. In TCRdb, the multiplex PCR reads were re-called with MiXCR into one record per CDR3 protein. This sample carries around 460,000 distinct CDR3 sequences, 22% of them seen once, and the ten largest clones take about 12%. Indicated time point: persistent/refractory GD, antithyroid drugs over 5 years with positive TRAb. The TCR library was prepared using RNA isolated from PBMCs. The sequencing used peripheral blood mononuclear cells (PBMCs), collected when the disease was refractory, from a patient treated with antithyroid drugs. These receptors were collected from a female donor with Graves disease.

The J gene is TRBJ2-7, the V gene TRBV6-1; 12 positions agree with TRBD2. The CDR3 is 14 amino acids. The junction had 6 bases not matched to a gene; V was cut back by 8 bases and J by 4 bases. The V gene's germline CDR1 is MNHNS and CDR2 SASEGT. As DNA, the CDR3 is TGTGCCAGCGTCCAGACTAGCGGGAGATACGAGCAGTACTTC. It encodes CASVQTSGRYEQYF.

This chain joins TRBV9 and TRBJ2-5; D might be TRBD2 (5 bases). Trimming stripped 4 bases from V and 4 bases from J, with 17 bases between. The CDR3 consists of 15 residues. Germline CDR1 and CDR2: SGDLS and YYNGEE. CDR3 residues: CASSLLEGRRETQYF. The CDR3 bases are TGTGCCAGCAGCCTGCTCGAGGGTCGGAGAGAGACCCAGTACTTC.

The V gene is TRBV29-1, the J gene TRBJ2-7, with D possibly TRBD1 on 5 matching bases. This CDR3 spans 16 amino acids. Germline V gives CDR1 SQVTM, CDR2 ANQGSEA. V gave up 1 base and J gave up 1 base, with 17 bases separating them. CDR3 residues: CSVEGTLGRESYEQYF. Here the CDR3 DNA reads TGCAGCGTTGAAGGGACCTTGGGCAGGGAATCCTACGAGCAGTACTTC.

This clonotype occurred a few times. This sequence joins TRBV18 and TRBJ1-5, with 8 bases aligning to TRBD1. The CDR3 has 14 residues. After removal of 2 bases from V and 9 bases from J, the junction contained 6 bases not matched to a gene. CDR1 is KGHSH and CDR2 is LQKENI in the germline V gene. In DNA, the CDR3 is TGTGCCAGCTCACCAGGGACAGGCCCCCGGCCCCAGCATTTT. Amino acids: CASSPGTGPRPQHF.

This chain's CDR3 is CASSQNIRTGVYGYTF. The CDR3, as DNA: TGCGCCAGCAGCCAAAACATTAGGACAGGGGTTTATGGCTACACCTTC. The rearrangement joins TRBV4-3 to TRBJ1-2; TRBD1 matches 9 bases. Germline CDR1 LGHNA, CDR2 YSLEER. J lost 5 bases, V lost 2 bases, and 9 bases had no gene match. The CDR3 loop spans 16 amino acids.

This clonotype was picked up many times. The chain carries TRBV10-3 and TRBJ1-4, with D perhaps matching TRBD1 (6 bases). V was shortened by 10 bases and J by 6 bases, with 24 bases between the two germline ends. The CDR3 is made up of 16 amino acids. Per germline, CDR1 ENHRY and CDR2 SYGVKD. CDR3 loop: CATKPRTGAGDEKLFF. CDR3 coding DNA: TGTGCCACCAAACCCAGGACGGGGGCAGGGGATGAAAAACTGTTTTTT.

This clonotype has only a few counts. V usage is TRBV6-1 and J usage is TRBJ1-2, with unresolved D. This CDR3 is built from 14 residues. V gave up 6 bases and J gave up 3 bases, with 14 bases separating them. Germline CDR1 is MNHNS and CDR2 is SASEGT. The CDR3 sequence is CASSQWSGHYGYTF. For the CDR3, the DNA is TGTGCCAGCAGCCAATGGTCCGGCCACTATGGCTACACCTTC.

At least ten counts were recorded for this clonotype. The V call is TRBV28, the J call TRBJ2-5; D is uncertain. Germline V gene lookup returns CDR1 MDHEN and CDR2 SYDVKM. V was clipped by 7 bases and J by 1 base, with 13 bases between them. The CDR3 is made up of 14 amino acids. Here the CDR3 reads CASKFPPPQETQYF. Written as DNA, the CDR3 is TGTGCCAGCAAGTTTCCCCCCCCCCAAGAGACCCAGTACTTC.

The chain recombines TRBV4-2 with TRBJ2-7; 11 nucleotides agree with TRBD2. The germline V gene encodes CDR1 LGHNA and CDR2 YNFKEQ. There are 15 residues in the CDR3. The V segment lost 6 bases and the J segment 3 bases; nucleotides outside the gene matches: 7. The chain's CDR3 is CASRLTSGTNYEQYF. CDR3 sequence (DNA): TGTGCCAGCAGGTTGACTAGCGGGACTAACTACGAGCAGTACTTC.

V and J are TRBV29-1 and TRBJ1-1, with D perhaps matching TRBD1 (5 bases). Germline-derived CDR1 and CDR2 are SQVTM and ANQGSEA. V shed 6 bases and J shed 5 bases, with 16 bases lying between them. The CDR3 length is 13 residues. The CDR3 sequence is CSVDGGVVTEAFF. The DNA of the CDR3 is TGCAGCGTGGACGGGGGGGTGGTGACTGAAGCTTTCTTT.

The chain couples TRBV30 to TRBJ1-2; 8 nucleotides agree with TRBD1. J gave up 4 bases and V 2 bases, and 3 bases lay outside the gene matches. Germline loops: CDR1 GTSNPN, CDR2 SVGIG (reference sequence). The CDR3 is 13 residues long. CDR3 amino acids: CAWSTGQVYGYTF. CDR3 in DNA: TGTGCCTGGAGTACGGGACAGGTCTATGGCTACACCTTC.

The chain employs TRBV19 and TRBJ1-5; 9 bases match TRBD1. CDR1 LNHDA and CDR2 SQIVND come from the germline V gene (reference sequence). This CDR3 region has 16 residues. With 5 bases clipped from V and 4 bases from J, the junction kept 9 bases outside the gene matches. The CDR3 here is CASSPRRQGDNQPQHF. The CDR3 DNA reads TGTGCCAGTAGTCCCCGCAGACAGGGGGATAATCAGCCCCAGCATTTT.

The V call is TRBV7-2, the J call TRBJ2-1, with 8 nucleotides matching TRBD2. V shed 0 bases, J shed 3 bases, and the junction held 4 bases outside the gene matches. CDR1 is SGHTA, CDR2 FQGNSA, per germline. CDR3 size: 16 residues. Written as DNA, the CDR3 is TGTGCCAGCAGCTTAGCTTCAAGCGGGGGCTACAATGAGCAGTTCTTC. It is translated as CASSLASSGGYNEQFF. Full variable domain (missing parts from reference TRBV7-2 and TRBJ2-1): GAGVSQSPSNKVTEKGKDVELRCDPISGHTALYWYRQSLGQGLEFLIYFQGNSAPDKSGLPSDRFSAERTGGSVSTLTIQRTQQEDSAVYLCASSLASSGGYNEQFFGPGTRLTVL.

This clonotype was recorded many times. CDR3 in DNA: TGTGCCAGCAGTGAAGCGGGGGCCGGGGAGCTGTTTTTT. It is translated as CASSEAGAGELFF. The gene calls are TRBV6-1 and TRBJ2-2; D is perhaps TRBD1 or TRBD2 (5 bases each). V was clipped by 0 bases and J by 6 bases, with 5 bases between them. CDR3 length: 13 amino acids. Germline assignment: CDR1 MNHNS and CDR2 SASEGT.

The chain employs TRBV4-2 and TRBJ2-1; no reliable D call. This CDR3 contains 18 residues. Germline lookup yields CDR1 LGHNA and CDR2 YNFKEQ. V was clipped by 0 bases and J by 3 bases, with 18 bases between them. CDR3 in amino acids: CASSQDLLLSRNYNEQFF. The DNA of the CDR3 is TGTGCCAGCAGCCAAGATTTACTTCTTAGCCGGAACTACAATGAGCAGTTCTTC.

Regarding this clonotype: This could be a read error, since a much larger clone is one nucleotide away. The chain has TRBV19 and TRBJ1-1, with D unresolved. Germline CDR1 reads LNHDA; CDR2 reads SQIVND (reference sequence). V was shortened by 1 base and J by 1 base, with 7 bases between the two germline ends. This CDR3 has 14 amino acids. The CDR3 spells CASSIASRNTEAFF. The CDR3 DNA reads as TGTGCCAGTAGTATAGCCTCGAGGAACACTGAAGCTTTCTTT.

This clonotype was recorded at least ten times. The chain employs TRBV2 and TRBJ1-1; TRBD1 matches at 8 bases. The ends lost 7 bases at V and 3 bases at J; junction bases unmatched: 7. The germline gives CDR1 SNHLY, CDR2 FYNNEI. This CDR3 contains 14 residues. CDR3: CASTWTGSDTEAFF. The CDR3, as DNA: TGTGCCAGCACGTGGACAGGGAGTGACACTGAAGCTTTCTTT.

This clonotype was detected ten times or more. V and J are TRBV6-1 and TRBJ1-5, with 7 bases identical to TRBD1. The germline V gene has CDR1 MNHNS and CDR2 SASEGT. After removal of 7 bases from V and 0 bases from J, the junction contained 6 bases not matched to a gene. CDR3 size: 15 residues. CDR3 in amino acids: CASTSGDSSNQPQHF. CDR3 in DNA: TGTGCCAGCACTTCCGGGGACAGTAGCAATCAGCCCCAGCATTTT.

The rearrangement links TRBV7-9 to TRBJ1-1, with unresolved D. Germline CDR1 and CDR2: SEHNR and FQNEAQ (reference sequence). CDR3 length: 13 residues. V was shortened by 3 bases and J by 6 bases, with 11 bases between the two germline ends. The CDR3 DNA reads TGTGCCAGCAGCTTTAAGGGTTTCCCTGAAGCTTTCTTT. This encodes CASSFKGFPEAFF.

There are a few counts of this clonotype. The V and J genes are TRBV28 and TRBJ2-1; D possibly corresponds to TRBD2 (5 bases). From germline, CDR1 is MDHEN and CDR2 SYDVKM. The CDR3 has 12 residues. Trimming removed 8 bases from V and 8 bases from J, with 13 bases in between. CDR3 DNA: TGTGCCAGCTGTGGGGAGTTGGATGAGCAGTTCTTC. Residues: CASCGELDEQFF. The full variable domain, its missing parts supplied by reference TRBV28 and TRBJ2-1, is DVKVTQSSRYLVKRTGEKVFLECVQDMDHENMFWYRQDPGLGLRLIYFSYDVKMKEKGDIPEGYSVSREKKERFSLILESASTNQTSMYLCASCGELDEQFFGPGTRLTVL.

This clonotype has at least ten counts. The chain combines TRBV7-2 with TRBJ1-4; the D gene is possibly TRBD1 (5 bases). V was shortened by 5 bases and J by 9 bases, with 10 bases between the two germline ends. The CDR3 consists of 12 residues. Per the germline V gene, CDR1 is SGHTA and CDR2 is FQGNSA. The DNA of the CDR3 is TGTGCCAGCAGCCTCGTGGGGCAAAAACTGTTTTTT. Translating it yields CASSLVGQKLFF.